The source of this T cell receptor (beta chain) is a study of cytomegalovirus exposure and HLA in healthy donors. It was with 60 Vbeta and 13 Jbeta primers that the PCR ran. Clones were sequenced by immunoSEQ multiplex PCR, and TCRdb holds only the in-frame ones, with some missing. The sample holds around 150,000 clones, 65% to 80% seen once. Healthy bone marrow donors made up the donor group. The CDR3 runs 14 residues. CDR1 and CDR2 (germline): MNHEY, SVGAGI. V was trimmed by 5 bases and J by 3 bases, leaving 13 bases between them. Study findings and constraints: Many donors carried some public TCRs, although rarity characterized most TCR sequences. A further, later analysis showed that HLA-associated TCR beta chains (compared with equally common others) were more clonally expanded. Reports indicate that TCR beta sequences accurately predicted the HLA-A and HLA-B alleles of most subjects.

Note on this clone: The antigen is undetermined.

The chain links TRBV6-5 to TRBJ1-2, with D perhaps TRBD1 (6 bases). Sequenced sample: PBMCs. The TCR comes from a female donor in good health and CMV-seronegative. The CDR3 DNA is TGTGCCAGCAGTGTAATAGCAGGGGACTATGGCTACACCTTC. As protein: CASSVIAGDYGYTF.